This T cell receptor (beta chain) was captured in a study of blood T cell repertoires in COVID-19. Study summary: Samples representing acute and convalescent COVID-19 were sourced from the United States, Italy and Spain.

CDR3 length: 13 residues. Per the germline V gene, CDR1 is MNHNY and CDR2 is SVGAGI (reference sequence). Trimming took 4 bases from V and 1 from J, leaving 7 bases between them. Only in-frame clones appear in the TCRdb table, and some are missing; sequencing was by immunoSEQ multiplex PCR. The table shows more than 350,000 clones, with more than 75% occurring only once. In Seattle, patients joined the study during active infection and were tracked longitudinally. The specimen sequenced was peripheral blood. The clonotype originates from a woman aged 30 to 39 with COVID-19, enrolled during active disease. The chain employs TRBV6-6 and TRBJ1-1; D is undetermined. CDR3 sequence reads: CASSLKPNTEAFF. CDR3 nucleotides: TGTGCCAGCAGTTTAAAGCCGAACACTGAAGCTTTCTTT.